The next 21 T cell receptor beta chains were all read from a single sample in a study of blood T cell repertoires in COVID-19. Clones were sequenced by immunoSEQ multiplex PCR, and TCRdb holds only the in-frame ones, with some missing. The repertoire holds roughly 410,000 clones, roughly 86% seen once, with 2.3% in the top ten. The sample taken for sequencing was peripheral blood. The receptors originated from a woman aged 55-70 years with COVID-19, enrolled during active disease.

The chain joins TRBV3-1 (or the pseudogene TRBV3-2) to TRBJ1-2; 9 positions agree with TRBD1. V shed 4 bases and J 3 bases; nucleotides not matched to a gene: 6. The CDR3 length is 15 residues. Looked up from germline, CDR1 is LGHDT and CDR2 is YNNKEL (reference sequence). CDR3 nucleotide sequence: TGTGCCAGCAGCCCCACAGGGGGCCGTGACTATGGCTACACCTTC. As protein: CASSPTGGRDYGYTF.

The chain uses TRBV5-1 and TRBJ1-2, with 10 bases aligning to TRBD1. The CDR3 is made up of 17 amino acids. CDR1 is SGHRS, CDR2 YFSETQ, per germline. V was pared by 4 bases and J by 3 bases, with 12 bases of the junction left unmatched. The CDR3 here is CASSPPGQGISYYGYTF. CDR3 nucleotides: TGCGCCAGCAGCCCTCCGGGACAGGGGATCTCCTACTATGGCTACACCTTC.

The genes are TRBV7-3 and TRBJ1-2; no clear D gene. Germline CDR1 reads SGHTA; CDR2 reads FQGTGA. Deletions cut 4 bases from V and 3 bases from J, with 12 bases between. The CDR3 runs to 14 residues. In nucleotides, the CDR3 is TGTGCCAGCAGCTCCGGGTCCGAATACTATGGCTACACCTTC. Translation: CASSSGSEYYGYTF.

The CDR3 here is CASSLFGGTYGYTF. The CDR3 coding sequence is TGTGCCAGCAGCTTATTTGGGGGCACCTATGGCTACACCTTC. The chain is built from TRBV7-3 and TRBJ1-2; perhaps TRBD1 as D (6 bases). Trimming cost V 2 bases and J 4 bases, with 11 bases left between them. Germline-derived CDR1 and CDR2 are SGHTA and FQGTGA. The CDR3 spans 14 residues.

The chain carries TRBV19 and TRBJ2-1, with 8 positions matching TRBD1. J was trimmed by 0 bases and V by 5 bases; bases with no gene match: 6. The germline CDR1 and CDR2 sequences are LNHDA and SQIVND (reference sequence). The CDR3 consists of 16 residues. The CDR3 coding sequence is TGTGCCAGTAGTCCAGGACAGGGAAGCTCCTACAATGAGCAGTTCTTC. Translated, it gives CASSPGQGSSYNEQFF.

Concerning this clone: Mismatch with germline at one junction end may stem from a read error. The chain recombines TRBV15 with TRBJ1-5; 8 bases align to TRBD1. This CDR3 has 16 amino acids. The germline V gene has CDR1 LNHNV and CDR2 YYDKDF (reference sequence). This CDR3 is CATSREPAGGKQPQHF. CDR3 DNA: TGTGCCACCAGCAGAGAACCAGCAGGGGGCAAACAGCCCCAGCATTTT.

J is TRBJ2-5 and V is TRBV6-2 or TRBV6-3; TRBD2 matches at 8 bases. Germline V CDR1 and CDR2: MNHEY, SVGEGT. The CDR3 contains 17 residues. J lost 3 bases, V lost 4 bases, and 13 bases had no gene match. The CDR3 loop is CASSSYLLAGLKETQYF. The CDR3 bases are TGTGCCAGCAGTTCCTACCTCTTAGCGGGGTTAAAAGAGACCCAGTACTTC.

The V gene is TRBV28, the J gene TRBJ1-4, with D possibly being TRBD1 (5 bases). The germline V gene encodes CDR1 MDHEN and CDR2 SYDVKM. V gave up 6 bases and J gave up 3 bases, with 11 bases separating them. The CDR3 covers 14 residues. The CDR3 protein is CASSPVGPNEKLFF. In DNA form, the CDR3 reads TGTGCCAGCAGCCCCGTGGGGCCTAATGAAAAACTGTTTTTT.

The rearrangement joins TRBV7-3 to TRBJ1-6, with 8 bases aligning to TRBD1. The J segment lost 7 bases and the V segment lost 2 bases, leaving 4 bases of the junction unmatched. Looked up from germline, CDR1 is SGHTA and CDR2 is FQGTGA. The CDR3 has 15 residues. The CDR3, as DNA: TGTGCCAGCAGCTTAGGGGACAGGCTCAATTCACCCCTCCACTTT. This translates into CASSLGDRLNSPLHF. Combining the CDR3 with reference TRBV7-3 and TRBJ1-6 gives the whole variable domain GAGVSQTPSNKVTEKGKYVELRCDPISGHTALYWYRQSLGQGPEFLIYFQGTGAADDSGLPNDRFFAVRPEGSVSTLKIQRTERGDSAVYLCASSLGDRLNSPLHFGNGTRLTVT.

The rearrangement links TRBV6-2 or TRBV6-3 to TRBJ2-7; 8 nucleotides align to TRBD2. The J segment lost 6 bases and the V segment lost 5 bases, leaving 21 bases of the junction unmatched. CDR1 is MNHEY, CDR2 SVGEGT, per germline. The CDR3 runs 18 residues. CDR3 nucleotides: TGTGCCAGCAGTCCCCGAGCCCCTGGGCGGGGGGCTCCTGGCGAGCAGTACTTC. Translating gives CASSPRAPGRGAPGEQYF.

V gene TRBV5-4 combines with J gene TRBJ1-4; no firm D call. Trimming cost V 2 bases and J 7 bases, with 6 bases left between them. CDR3 size: 12 residues. Germline CDR1 reads SGHNT; CDR2 reads YYREEE (reference sequence). CDR3 in amino acids: CASSFRSEKLFF. CDR3 in DNA: TGTGCCAGCAGCTTCCGTAGTGAAAAACTGTTTTTT.

This clone was seen a few times. The chain links TRBV2 to TRBJ1-1, with D possibly being TRBD1 (5 bases). The germline CDR1 and CDR2 sequences are SNHLY and FYNNEI. The CDR3 runs 15 residues. V was shortened by 4 bases and J by 1 base, with 13 bases between the two germline ends. The DNA of the CDR3 is TGTGCCAGCAGTGTGGAGGGGCTCTCGAACACTGAAGCTTTCTTT. Amino acid sequence: CASSVEGLSNTEAFF.

V is TRBV3-1 (or the pseudogene TRBV3-2) and J is TRBJ2-3; TRBD2 matches at 10 bases. Germline trimming cut 6 bases from V and 2 bases from J; bases unmatched to any gene: 8. The CDR3 has 16 residues. Looked up from germline, CDR1 is LGHDT and CDR2 is YNNKEL (reference sequence). The CDR3 sequence is CASSPLSGGHTDTQYF. The CDR3, as DNA: TGTGCCAGCAGTCCCCTTAGCGGGGGGCACACAGATACGCAGTATTTT.

As regards this clone: One end of the junction fails to match germline, which may point to a read error. The chain couples TRBV30 to TRBJ2-3, with 8 bases identical to TRBD2. This CDR3 is built from 13 residues. Looked up from germline, CDR1 is GTSNPN and CDR2 is SVGIG (reference sequence). CDR3 in amino acids: CARRTSPGDTQYF. The CDR3 nucleotides are TGTGCCCGGAGGACTAGCCCCGGAGATACGCAGTATTTT.

The chain couples TRBV2 to TRBJ2-1, with TRBD1 matching 11 bases. CDR3 length equals 14 residues. The J segment lost 7 bases and the V segment lost 6 bases, leaving 5 bases of the junction unmatched. From germline, CDR1 is SNHLY and CDR2 FYNNEI. The CDR3 sequence is CASSRDRGLNEQFF. DNA of the CDR3: TGTGCCAGCAGCCGGGACAGGGGGTTAAATGAGCAGTTCTTC.

This clone came up once. The chain has TRBV11-2 and TRBJ2-1; 8 nucleotides align to TRBD2. This CDR3 spans 15 amino acids. The J segment lost 2 bases and the V segment lost 5 bases, leaving 5 bases of the junction unmatched. The germline gives CDR1 SGHAT, CDR2 FQNNGV. CDR3 amino acids: CASSPHGGAYNEQFF. CDR3 nucleotide sequence: TGTGCCAGCAGCCCCCACGGGGGGGCCTACAATGAGCAGTTCTTC.

The V and J genes are TRBV9 and TRBJ1-2; weak D call: TRBD1 (5 bases). Trimming shortened V by 5 bases and J by 10 bases, and 18 bases separated the two germline ends. This CDR3 contains 13 residues. Germline CDR1 and CDR2: SGDLS and YYNGEE. CDR3 sequence (DNA): TGTGCCAGCAGAGGTTTCCAGGGAGGTGACTACACCTTC. It yields the protein CASRGFQGGDYTF.

The rearrangement links TRBV5-1 to TRBJ2-6, with 8 bases matching TRBD1. The length of the CDR3 is 18 residues. V shed 4 bases and J 0 bases; nucleotides not matched to a gene: 9. Germline V gene sequence: CDR1 SGHRS, CDR2 YFSETQ. The CDR3 nucleotides are TGCGCCAGCAGCCCCAGACAGGGGATCAGCTCTGGGGCCAACGTCCTGACTTTC. It is translated as CASSPRQGISSGANVLTF.

The chain uses TRBV28 and TRBJ1-4, with D perhaps matching TRBD1 (6 bases). The ends were cut back, 2 bases at V and 5 bases at J, with 12 bases in the middle. Germline CDR1 and CDR2: MDHEN and SYDVKM. The CDR3 runs to 15 residues. The CDR3 DNA follows: TGTGCCAGCAGTTTAGCAAGGGACAACAATGAAAAACTGTTTTTT. Its protein product is CASSLARDNNEKLFF.

The chain carries TRBV5-1 and TRBJ2-1; D unresolved. Germline V gene lookup returns CDR1 SGHRS and CDR2 YFSETQ. Between the trimmed V and J ends, which lost 0 bases and 10 bases, there was a span of 11 bases. This CDR3 comprises 13 residues. The CDR3 loop is CASSLVLPKEQFF. The CDR3 DNA sequence: TGCGCCAGCAGCTTGGTCCTACCAAAAGAGCAGTTCTTC.

The chain employs TRBV5-1 and TRBJ2-4; 7 positions match TRBD1. From germline, CDR1 is SGHRS and CDR2 YFSETQ. After removal of 3 bases from V and 3 bases from J, the junction contained 6 bases not matched to a gene. This CDR3 is 15 amino acids long. CDR3 loop: CASSSGGAGKNIQYF. CDR3 in DNA: TGCGCCAGCAGCTCAGGGGGTGCGGGCAAAAACATTCAGTACTTC.